What follows are 11 T cell receptor beta chains derived from one specimen sequenced in a study of response to subunit inactivated influenza vaccine. TCRdb called the RT-PCR reads again in MiXCR, with one record for every CDR3 protein. The table has about 780,000 distinct CDR3 sequences, approximately 17% seen once; the top ten hold about a tenth. Sequencing was performed on PBMCs from blood, taken 4 to 6 days after vaccination. The source of these receptors is a man aged 50 to 60 who received an inactivated influenza vaccine.

The CDR3 spells CASSFNLLSGRETQYF. In DNA form, the CDR3 reads TGTGCCAGCAGCTTTAACCTTCTTAGCGGGAGAGAGACCCAGTACTTC. This chain connects TRBV7-6 to TRBJ2-5; TRBD2 aligns across 9 bases. The CDR3 has 16 amino acids. From germline, CDR1 is SGHVS and CDR2 FNYEAQ. V was pared by 3 bases and J by 4 bases, with 9 bases of the junction left unmatched.

This clonotype was seen ten or more times. The chain links TRBV29-1 to TRBJ2-7; 7 bases are shared with TRBD2. V lost 7 bases to trimming and J lost 1 base; unmatched junction nucleotides: 4. The CDR3 has 12 amino acids. The germline gives CDR1 SQVTM, CDR2 ANQGSEA. This CDR3 reads CSAGDYSYEQYF. The CDR3 DNA reads as TGCAGCGCTGGGGACTATTCCTACGAGCAGTACTTC.

The chain recombines TRBV3-1 with TRBJ2-7; D is unresolved. The V gene lost 3 bases and the J gene lost 7 bases, with 13 bases spanning the gap. This CDR3 spans 13 amino acids. The germline V gene encodes CDR1 LGHDT and CDR2 YNNKEL (reference sequence). The CDR3 DNA follows: TGTGCCAGCAGCCAGGGATCCCCTGGGGAGCAGTACTTC. This gives the protein CASSQGSPGEQYF.

This clonotype was recorded a few times. The rearrangement links TRBV10-3 to TRBJ2-7, with 8 bases that match TRBD1. The CDR3 sequence is 13 residues long. V shed 6 bases, J shed 3 bases, and the junction held 4 bases outside the gene matches. Germline CDR1 is ENHRY and CDR2 is SYGVKD. The CDR3 loop is CAIRGQGHYEQYF. CDR3 bases: TGTGCCATCAGAGGACAGGGCCACTACGAGCAGTACTTC.

This clonotype was seen more than once but under ten times. This rearrangement joins TRBV20-1 to TRBJ2-3; 8 nucleotides line up with TRBD2. Germline V lookup: CDR1 DFQATT, CDR2 SNEGSKA (reference sequence). The CDR3 covers 14 residues. V shed 6 bases, J shed 7 bases, and the junction held 12 bases outside the gene matches. Here the CDR3 reads CSATKSGSLNTQYF. The CDR3, as DNA: TGCAGTGCGACCAAGAGCGGGAGCTTGAATACGCAGTATTTT.

This clonotype was recorded at least ten times. The chain recombines TRBV7-2 with TRBJ1-2; D not resolved. The CDR3 length is 13 residues. The germline V gene has CDR1 SGHTA and CDR2 FQGNSA. The V and J ends lost 1 base and 4 bases respectively, with 7 bases between them. The CDR3 region is CASSLGALYGYTF. The CDR3 nucleotides read TGTGCCAGCAGCTTAGGGGCCCTCTATGGCTACACCTTC.

The genes are TRBV4-1 and TRBJ1-1; no clear D gene. The V end was cut by 6 bases, the J end by 0 bases, with 20 bases between. Germline-derived CDR1 and CDR2 are MGHRA and YSYEKL. The CDR3 is made up of 17 amino acids. CDR3 residues: CASSRTASPSMNTEAFF. The CDR3 bases are TGCGCCAGCAGTCGGACGGCATCCCCCTCGATGAACACTGAAGCTTTCTTT.

The gene calls are TRBV27 and TRBJ2-7; 7 positions agree with TRBD2. V shed 1 base and J 6 bases; nucleotides not matched to a gene: 9. Looked up from germline, CDR1 is MNHEY and CDR2 is SMNVEV (reference sequence). The CDR3 runs 15 residues. In DNA form, the CDR3 reads TGTGCCAGCAGTTTATTACGCGGGAGCCGCAGCGAGCAGTACTTC. It yields the protein CASSLLRGSRSEQYF.

A few counts support this clonotype. The DNA for the CDR3 is TGTGCCAGCTCACCACCGGGACTAAATACCTACGAGCAGTACTTC. Translated: CASSPPGLNTYEQYF. The V call is TRBV18, the J call TRBJ2-7; 7 positions agree with TRBD2. The ends lost 0 bases at V and 2 bases at J; junction bases unmatched: 4. This CDR3 comprises 15 residues. The germline V gene has CDR1 KGHSH and CDR2 LQKENI.

The rearrangement uses TRBV6-6 and TRBJ1-2, with no clear D. Germline V gives CDR1 MNHNY, CDR2 SVGAGI (reference sequence). This CDR3 region has 13 residues. The V end was cut by 4 bases, the J end by 5 bases, with 11 bases between. CDR3 nucleotides: TGTGCCAGCAGTTTAACAGACACTTATGGCTACACCTTC. This sequence encodes CASSLTDTYGYTF.

The V and J genes are TRBV7-2 and TRBJ2-1; D is ambiguous. V lost 5 bases and J lost 9, with 14 bases in between. The germline V gene has CDR1 SGHTA and CDR2 FQGNSA. The CDR3 totals 13 residues. CDR3 sequence reads: CASSPQMTGEQFF. CDR3 nucleotide sequence: TGTGCCAGCAGCCCGCAGATGACGGGTGAGCAGTTCTTC.